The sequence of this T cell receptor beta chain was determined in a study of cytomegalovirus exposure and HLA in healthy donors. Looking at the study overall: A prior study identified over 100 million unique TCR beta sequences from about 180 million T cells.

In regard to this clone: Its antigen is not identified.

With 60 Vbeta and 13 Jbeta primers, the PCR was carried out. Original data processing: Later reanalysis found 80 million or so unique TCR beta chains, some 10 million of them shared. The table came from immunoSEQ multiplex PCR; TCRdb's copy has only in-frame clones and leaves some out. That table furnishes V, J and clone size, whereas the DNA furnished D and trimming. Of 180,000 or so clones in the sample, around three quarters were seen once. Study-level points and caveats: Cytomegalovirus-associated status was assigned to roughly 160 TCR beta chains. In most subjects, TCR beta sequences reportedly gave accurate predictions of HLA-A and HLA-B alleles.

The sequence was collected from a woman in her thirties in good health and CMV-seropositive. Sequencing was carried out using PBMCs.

CDR3 sequence reads: CASSPPLAGEETQYF. DNA for the CDR3: TGCGCCAGCAGCCCCCCGCTAGCGGGGGAAGAGACCCAGTACTTC. The gene calls are TRBV5-1 and TRBJ2-5, with 10 nucleotides matching TRBD2. This CDR3 is built from 15 residues. V lost 4 bases to trimming and J lost 3 bases; unmatched junction nucleotides: 6. CDR1 SGHRS and CDR2 YFSETQ come from the germline V gene.